What follows describes a single T cell receptor (beta chain). CDR1 and CDR2 from the germline V gene are MNHNS and SASEGT. The CDR3 sequence is 15 residues long. V gave up 6 bases and J gave up 0 bases; unmatched junction bases: 7. TCRdb recomputed calls from the RT-PCR reads with MiXCR, one row per CDR3 protein. The sample holds hundreds of thousands of distinct CDR3 sequences; approximately 15% are singletons and the top ten take about 3.9%. The rearrangement links TRBV6-1 to TRBJ2-7; 8 bases align to TRBD1. This sequence originates from a female donor in good health, serving as a healthy control. Source material: memory CD4+ T cells from blood. The CDR3 protein is CASSRTGFTSYEQYF. The CDR3 DNA reads TGTGCCAGCAGCCGGACAGGGTTTACCTCCTACGAGCAGTACTTC.